These 30 T cell receptor beta chains were all obtained from the same sample, sequenced in a study of Graves' ophthalmopathy and Graves' hyperthyroidism. As the template, RNA transcripts were used to amplify TCR beta CDR3 regions. Second-round multiplex PCR followed a first-round RT-PCR using HTBI primers. TCRdb reprocessed the multiplex PCR reads via MiXCR and lists one record per CDR3 protein. The sample holds about 660,000 distinct CDR3 sequences, about two fifths seen once. Sequences were obtained from peripheral blood. The receptors were sampled from an adult man with Graves' ophthalmopathy.

There are a few counts of this clonotype. The genes are TRBV30 and TRBJ1-6, with D perhaps TRBD1 (6 bases). Germline V CDR1 and CDR2: GTSNPN, SVGIG (reference sequence). This CDR3 spans 15 amino acids. Trimming removed 0 bases at V and 7 bases at J, with 13 bases between. The CDR3: CAWSVTWQGNSPLHF. CDR3 sequence (DNA): TGTGCCTGGAGTGTTACGTGGCAGGGGAATTCACCCCTCCACTTT. Looking up the rest from reference TRBV30 and TRBJ1-6 gives the full variable domain: SQTIHQWPATLVQPVGSPLSLECTVEGTSNPNLYWYRQAAGRGLQLLFYSVGIGQISSEVPQNLSASRPQDRQFILSSKKLLLSDSGFYLCAWSVTWQGNSPLHFGNGTRLTVT.

The table lists this clonotype with many counts. The CDR3 nucleotides read TGTGCCAGCAGCAAGGAGACAGGGAAGCACCAGCCCCAGCATTTT. This codes for CASSKETGKHQPQHF. This rearrangement joins TRBV10-3 to TRBJ1-5, with 7 bases identical to TRBD1. Germline V gives CDR1 ENHRY, CDR2 SYGVKD. V shed 10 bases, J shed 7 bases, and the junction held 16 bases outside the gene matches. The CDR3 runs 15 residues.

The chain carries TRBV25-1 and TRBJ1-4, with TRBD1 matching 7 bases. The CDR3 covers 16 residues. V trimming: 7 bases; J trimming: 8 bases; junction bases outside the gene matches: 16. Germline loops: CDR1 MGHDK, CDR2 SYGVNS. The CDR3 region is CASMRNTGEIGEKLFF. The DNA of the CDR3 is TGTGCCAGCATGAGAAATACAGGGGAGATCGGCGAAAAACTGTTTTTT.

This clonotype was found a few times. This sequence joins TRBV29-1 and TRBJ2-6, with D perhaps matching TRBD2 (6 bases). Between the trimmed V and J ends, which lost 6 bases and 2 bases, there was a span of 8 bases. The germline V gene encodes CDR1 SQVTM and CDR2 ANQGSEA. The CDR3 totals 13 residues. The CDR3 spells CSVGGAGANVLTF. DNA of the CDR3: TGCAGCGTCGGCGGGGCTGGGGCCAACGTCCTGACTTTC. Together with reference TRBV29-1 and TRBJ2-6, the CDR3 gives the full variable domain: SAVISQKPSRDICQRGTSLTIQCQVDSQVTMMFWYRQQPGQSLTLIATANQGSEATYESGFVIDKFPISRPNLTFSTLTVSNMSPEDSSIYLCSVGGAGANVLTFGAGSRLTVL.

V is TRBV12-3 or TRBV12-4 and J is TRBJ1-1; tentative D call: TRBD1 (5 bases). V lost 6 bases to trimming and J lost 3 bases, with 11 bases between them. This CDR3 comprises 13 residues. The CDR3 loop reads CASSYSRDTEAFF. CDR3 sequence (DNA): TGTGCCAGCAGCTATAGCAGGGACACTGAAGCTTTCTTT.

At least ten counts were recorded for this clonotype. The J gene is TRBJ1-2, the V gene TRBV20-1; the D is unclear. The germline gives CDR1 DFQATT, CDR2 SNEGSKA (reference sequence). CDR3 length equals 12 residues. The germline V and J ends were trimmed by 3 bases and 8 bases, with 13 bases remaining between them. CDR3 in DNA: TGCAGTGCTAGGTTAGGCGCGGAAGGCTACACCTTC. This translates into CSARLGAEGYTF.

This clonotype was found once. The junction and the germline gene differ at one end; a read error may be behind it. The rearrangement joins TRBV6-5 to TRBJ2-7; no definite D call. This CDR3 has 14 residues. The germline gives CDR1 MNHEY, CDR2 SVGAGI. The CDR3 bases are TGTGCCAGCAGTTACAAGAAGGAACCCTACGAGCAGCACTTC. Translated, it gives CASSYKKEPYEQHF.

Regarding this clonotype: A read error is likely, as this CDR3 ends without the conserved phenylalanine or tryptophan. Because the CDR3's place on the DNA is in doubt, the DNA is left out and the CDR3 is given as listed by TCRdb. The rearrangement uses TRBV7-6 and TRBJ1-4. Germline V gene sequence: CDR1 SGHVS, CDR2 FNYEAQ. The CDR3 numbers 8 amino acids, ends counted. The CDR3 spells CASSSGRA.

This clonotype was observed many times. The gene calls are TRBV7-9 and TRBJ1-6, with D possibly TRBD1 on 5 matching bases. Germline CDR1 and CDR2: SEHNR and FQNEAQ (reference sequence). The CDR3 extends over 14 amino acids. V was cut by 5 bases and J by 10 bases, with 15 bases left in between. The CDR3 DNA reads TGTGCCAGCAGCCTCGCGGGGCCCAACTCACCCCTCCACTTT. Its translation is CASSLAGPNSPLHF.

The chain recombines TRBV6-1 with TRBJ1-6; D gene ambiguous. CDR1 MNHNS and CDR2 SASEGT come from the germline V gene. V was clipped by 4 bases and J by 0 bases, with 16 bases between them. There are 18 residues in the CDR3. CDR3 loop: CASSAPSTLSSYNSPLHF. CDR3 coding DNA: TGTGCCAGCAGTGCACCTTCCACGTTGAGCTCCTATAATTCACCCCTCCACTTT.

This clonotype was counted at least ten times. The V and J genes are TRBV7-2 and TRBJ1-6; D is unresolved. Trimming left V 1 base short and J 10 bases short, with 5 bases between. The CDR3 sequence is 12 residues long. Germline V CDR1 and CDR2: SGHTA, FQGNSA. The CDR3 nucleotides read TGTGCCAGCAGCTTAGTTAGGTCACCCCTCCACTTT. Translating gives CASSLVRSPLHF.

This rearrangement joins TRBV11-2 to TRBJ1-5; D is perhaps TRBD1 (5 bases). The germline V gene has CDR1 SGHAT and CDR2 FQNNGV. This CDR3 spans 15 amino acids. The germline V and J ends were trimmed by 5 bases and 4 bases, with 15 bases remaining between them. The CDR3 coding sequence is TGTGCCAGCAGCCCCCCGGGGGACGGTAATCAGCCCCAGCATTTT. Amino acid sequence: CASSPPGDGNQPQHF.

In its sample, this clonotype was seen many times. J is TRBJ2-7 and V is TRBV7-9, with D possibly matching TRBD1 (6 bases). Germline values: CDR1 SEHNR, CDR2 FQNEAQ (reference sequence). The CDR3 is made up of 12 amino acids. Trimming cost V 5 bases and J 5 bases, with 10 bases left between them. The CDR3 reads CASSPGANEQYF. The CDR3 bases are TGTGCCAGCAGCCCAGGGGCAAACGAGCAGTACTTC.

The rearrangement uses TRBV9 and TRBJ2-5; D remains ambiguous. The end of the DNA aligns better with TRBJ2-1, so the J call may be wrong. The CDR3 has 12 residues. Germline CDR1 is SGDLS and CDR2 is YYNGEE. Here the CDR3 reads CASGRAPSEQFF. For the CDR3, the DNA is TGTGCCAGCGGTAGGGCCCCAAGTGAGCAGTTCTTC.

The chain joins TRBV25-1 to TRBJ1-5, with a weak D call TRBD1 (5 bases). The germline V and J ends were trimmed by 1 base and 6 bases, with 22 bases remaining between them. CDR3 length equals 18 residues. The germline CDR1 and CDR2 sequences are MGHDK and SYGVNS. CDR3 residues: CASSEFVRRQGDVQPQHF. The DNA of the CDR3 is TGTGCCAGCAGTGAATTTGTCAGGAGGCAGGGTGATGTTCAGCCCCAGCATTTT.

The chain combines TRBV15 with TRBJ2-7, with D possibly matching TRBD1 (6 bases). Between the trimmed V and J ends, which lost 3 bases and 5 bases, there was a span of 14 bases. Germline V gene sequence: CDR1 LNHNV, CDR2 YYDKDF (reference sequence). The CDR3 is 14 residues long. The CDR3 here is CATSRPGHTHEQYF. CDR3 nucleotide sequence: TGTGCCACCAGCAGGCCGGGACACACCCACGAGCAGTACTTC.

The sample holds a few counts of this clonotype. The chain joins TRBV6-5 to TRBJ1-5, with unresolved D. V dropped 4 bases and J dropped 5 bases, with 15 bases sitting between them. Germline V gene lookup returns CDR1 MNHEY and CDR2 SVGAGI. There are 15 residues in the CDR3. The CDR3 DNA follows: TGTGCCAGCAGTTTGGGGAGGGAGGGTTATCAGCCCCAGCATTTT. Translation gives CASSLGREGYQPQHF.

This sequence joins TRBV10-3 and TRBJ2-2; possibly TRBD1 for D (7 bases). The ends were cut back, 7 bases at V and 1 base at J, with 10 bases in the middle. This CDR3 is 14 amino acids long. Germline CDR1 is ENHRY and CDR2 is SYGVKD. The CDR3 protein is CAITQGGNTGELFF. The CDR3 nucleotides are TGTGCCATCACCCAGGGGGGGAACACCGGGGAGCTGTTTTTT.

A word on this clonotype: The germline gene is not matched at one end of the junction; a read error may be the cause. The chain has TRBV5-1 and TRBJ2-7, with D tentatively TRBD2 (6 bases). This CDR3 has 16 residues. Germline CDR1 and CDR2: SGHRS and YFSETQ. The CDR3 region is CASSLTSGLRAYEQYF. The CDR3 DNA sequence: TGTGCCAGCAGCCTGACCTCCGGACTACGAGCTTACGAGCAGTACTTC.

In regard to this clonotype: A read error may explain this, as a much larger clone is one base away. V gene TRBV20-1 combines with J gene TRBJ2-5, with D unresolved. V lost 7 bases, J lost 4 bases, and 13 bases lay in between. This CDR3 spans 12 amino acids. Germline CDR1 DFQATT, CDR2 SNEGSKA (reference sequence). In DNA form, the CDR3 reads TGCAGTGTGGTAGGGTTTGGAGAGACCCAGTACTTC. This gives the protein CSVVGFGETQYF.

The rearrangement links TRBV7-9 to TRBJ2-7, with D possibly TRBD2 on 6 matching bases. The J call may be wrong; the DNA end is better matched by TRBJ2-1. CDR3 length: 14 amino acids. Germline V gene lookup returns CDR1 SEHNR and CDR2 FQNEAQ (reference sequence). CDR3 nucleotides: TGTGCCAGCAGCTTAGCGGGAGGTGCCGATGAGCAGTTCTTC. The encoded protein is CASSLAGGADEQFF.

In this sample, this clonotype turned up many times. The gene calls are TRBV7-9 and TRBJ2-7; D is ambiguous. The CDR3 contains 12 residues. Germline CDR1 SEHNR, CDR2 FQNEAQ (reference sequence). The ends were cut back, 2 bases at V and 7 bases at J, with 9 bases in the middle. CDR3 region: CASSLRSREQYF. CDR3 bases: TGTGCCAGCAGCTTACGTTCGAGGGAGCAGTACTTC. The full variable domain, with the rest looked up from reference TRBV7-9 and TRBJ2-7, is DTGVSQNPRHKITKRGQNVTFRCDPISEHNRLYWYRQTLGQGPEFLTYFQNEAQLEKSRLLSDRFSAERPKGSFSTLEIQRTEQGDSAMYLCASSLRSREQYFGPGTRLTVT.

This clonotype was found many times. The gene calls are TRBV9 and TRBJ2-2, with D uncertain. Germline values: CDR1 SGDLS, CDR2 YYNGEE. This CDR3 contains 11 residues. The germline V and J ends were trimmed by 0 bases and 9 bases, with 3 bases remaining between them. CDR3 loop: CASSVARELFF. The CDR3 DNA follows: TGTGCCAGCAGCGTAGCTCGGGAGCTGTTTTTT.

This clonotype was detected many times. The J gene is TRBJ2-7, the V gene TRBV7-9, with TRBD1 matching over 9 bases. The CDR3 is 15 amino acids. CDR1 is SEHNR and CDR2 is FQNEAQ in the germline V gene (reference sequence). Trimming took 5 bases from V and 3 from J; bases not matched to a gene: 8. CDR3 amino acids: CASSETGTGRYEQYF. CDR3 coding DNA: TGTGCCAGCAGCGAAACCGGGACAGGGCGCTACGAGCAGTACTTC.

The chain has TRBV12-3 or TRBV12-4 and TRBJ2-2; 10 nucleotides match TRBD1. V shed 6 bases and J 4 bases; nucleotides not matched to a gene: 5. The length of the CDR3 is 15 residues. Written as DNA, the CDR3 is TGTGCCAGCAGACGGACAGGGGGAGGCACCGGGGAGCTGTTTTTT. It is translated as CASRRTGGGTGELFF.

This clonotype was counted many times. The chain has TRBV29-1 and TRBJ2-7; TRBD2 is a possible D gene (5 bases). The V end was cut by 2 bases, the J end by 3 bases, with 11 bases between. The CDR3 length is 13 residues. Per the germline V gene, CDR1 is SQVTM and CDR2 is ANQGSEA. The CDR3 loop reads CSVETTKDYEQYF. Written as DNA, the CDR3 is TGCAGCGTTGAAACGACTAAAGACTACGAGCAGTACTTC.

CDR3 sequence reads: CASSHPLGDTYGYTF. CDR3 DNA: TGTGCCAGCAGCCACCCGCTGGGGGATACCTATGGCTACACCTTC. This sequence joins TRBV12-3 or TRBV12-4 and TRBJ1-2; TRBD1 is a possible D gene (5 bases). Deletions cut 6 bases from V and 4 bases from J, with 18 bases between. The CDR3 consists of 15 residues.

V is TRBV19 and J is TRBJ1-5; D perhaps matches TRBD1 (5 bases). CDR1 and CDR2 (germline): LNHDA, SQIVND (reference sequence). Trimming shortened V by 2 bases and J by 1 base, and 9 bases separated the two germline ends. This CDR3 comprises 15 residues. The CDR3 sequence: CASSINGGSNQPQHF. CDR3 coding DNA: TGTGCCAGTAGTATAAACGGGGGGAGCAATCAGCCCCAGCATTTT.

In regard to this clonotype: At one end the junction does not follow the germline gene, possibly because of a read error. V and J are TRBV29-1 and TRBJ1-5; D possibly corresponds to TRBD1 (6 bases). CDR1 SQVTM and CDR2 ANQGSEA come from the germline V gene. The CDR3 length is 15 residues. CDR3 bases: TGTGCCTGGAGTGGGCTTGGGGGGGCGGGTCAGCCCCAGCATTTT. It codes for CAWSGLGGAGQPQHF.

Comments on this clonotype: An end of the junction does not agree with germline; a read error may underlie this. This sequence joins TRBV29-1 and TRBJ2-5; possibly TRBD2 for D (5 bases). CDR3 length: 12 amino acids. Germline CDR1 reads SQVTM; CDR2 reads ANQGSEA. As DNA, the CDR3 is TGCAGCGAAACAGCGGACGGAGAGACCCGGTACTTC. Translation: CSETADGETRYF.